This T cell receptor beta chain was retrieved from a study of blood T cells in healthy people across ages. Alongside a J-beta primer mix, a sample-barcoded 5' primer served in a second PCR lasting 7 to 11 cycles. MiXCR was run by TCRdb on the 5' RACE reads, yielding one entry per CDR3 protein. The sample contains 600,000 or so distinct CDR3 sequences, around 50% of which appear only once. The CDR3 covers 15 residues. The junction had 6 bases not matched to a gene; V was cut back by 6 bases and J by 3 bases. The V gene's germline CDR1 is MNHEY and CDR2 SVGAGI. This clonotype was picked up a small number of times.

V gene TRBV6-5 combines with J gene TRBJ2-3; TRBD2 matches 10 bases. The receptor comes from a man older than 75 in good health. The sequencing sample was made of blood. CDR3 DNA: TGTGCCAGCAGGGCAATAGCGGGGGGTACAGATACGCAGTATTTT. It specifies CASRAIAGGTDTQYF.